This T cell receptor beta chain was identified during a study of cytomegalovirus exposure and HLA in healthy donors. Notes on the study in general: With further analysis later on, most CMV-associated TCR beta chains appeared HLA-restricted. In vitro testing confirmed a few CMV-associated chains as specific for CMV antigens.

CDR3 length equals 15 residues. The V and J ends lost 5 bases and 2 bases respectively, with 13 bases between them. Germline CDR1 SEHNR, CDR2 FQNEAQ (reference sequence). Concerning this clone itself: What it binds is unknown.

PCR used 60 Vbeta primers and 13 Jbeta primers. This table comes from immunoSEQ multiplex PCR, and its TCRdb copy is limited to in-frame clones, with some not included. The sample consists of approximately 100,000 clones, more than 60% of them appearing once. This chain links TRBV7-9 with TRBJ1-3; D not certain. The source is a young woman in good health and CMV-seropositive. The sequencing sample was made of PBMCs. The CDR3 DNA follows: TGTGCCAGCAGCCCCCCCGAGGCGGCTGGAAACACCATATATTTT. Amino acid sequence: CASSPPEAAGNTIYF. Variable domain in full (rest from reference TRBV7-9 and TRBJ1-3): DTGVSQNPRHKITKRGQNVTFRCDPISEHNRLYWYRQTLGQGPEFLTYFQNEAQLEKSRLLSDRFSAERPKGSFSTLEIQRTEQGDSAMYLCASSPPEAAGNTIYFGEGSWLTVV.